Listed here are 10 T cell receptor beta chains from one sample, sequenced in a study of blood T cell repertoires in COVID-19. The assay was immunoSEQ multiplex PCR, and TCRdb's table has in-frame clones only and misses some. The top ten hold approximately 4.1% of the sample, which has about 110,000 clones, approximately 83% seen once. Sequenced material: peripheral blood. Receptors originate from a woman in her 70s with acute or convalescent COVID-19.

This clone occurred many times. This chain connects TRBV19 to TRBJ1-2; 7 bases align to TRBD1. Germline loops: CDR1 LNHDA, CDR2 SQIVND (reference sequence). CDR3 length: 12 amino acids. With V trimmed by 9 bases and J by 8 bases, 9 bases remained unmatched. This chain's CDR3 is CASSPGQFGYTF. For the CDR3, the DNA is TGTGCCAGCTCCCCGGGACAGTTCGGCTACACCTTC.

This clone showed up just a few times. As DNA, the CDR3 is TGTGCCAGCAGCAAAGACGGTGCGAGCTCTGGAAACACCATATATTTT. Protein: CASSKDGASSGNTIYF. The chain joins TRBV21-1 to TRBJ1-3. TRBV21-1 is assigned pseudogene status. CDR3 size: 16 residues.

The chain combines TRBV28 with TRBJ1-5; D not resolved. Germline V gives CDR1 MDHEN, CDR2 SYDVKM. The CDR3 totals 17 residues. V was shortened by 3 bases and J by 0 bases, with 15 bases between the two germline ends. CDR3 residues: CASSLVRTGYSNQPQHF. The CDR3 DNA reads as TGTGCCAGCAGTTTGGTTAGGACTGGGTATAGCAATCAGCCCCAGCATTTT.

The gene calls are TRBV5-1 and TRBJ2-6; no firm D call. The V gene lost 0 bases and the J gene lost 0 bases, with 10 bases spanning the gap. Germline assignment: CDR1 SGHRS and CDR2 YFSETQ. The CDR3 sequence is 17 residues long. CDR3 sequence: CASSLVADISGANVLTF. CDR3 coding DNA: TGCGCCAGCAGCTTGGTGGCAGACATCTCTGGGGCCAACGTCCTGACTTTC.

This chain connects TRBV7-9 to TRBJ2-1; the D gene is possibly TRBD2 (5 bases). Trimming removed 7 bases at V and 0 bases at J, with 13 bases between. Germline V gene sequence: CDR1 SEHNR, CDR2 FQNEAQ (reference sequence). This CDR3 contains 15 residues. The CDR3 sequence: CASIAGGSSYNEQFF. The CDR3, as DNA: TGTGCCAGCATCGCGGGCGGAAGCTCCTACAATGAGCAGTTCTTC.

This clone appeared once. The chain links TRBV4-2 to TRBJ1-1, with D tentatively TRBD1 (5 bases). The germline CDR1 and CDR2 sequences are LGHNA and YNFKEQ. V lost 0 bases, J lost 9 bases, and 14 bases lay in between. The CDR3 consists of 14 residues. In nucleotides, the CDR3 is TGTGCCAGCAGCCAAGACGGGGGGAGGGAACAAGCTTTCTTT. It codes for CASSQDGGREQAFF.

The rearrangement joins TRBV14 to TRBJ2-7; TRBD1 might be the D (6 bases). The germline CDR1 and CDR2 sequences are SGHDN and FVKESK. V gave up 1 base and J gave up 4 bases, with 11 bases separating them. There are 14 residues in the CDR3. As DNA, the CDR3 is TGTGCCAGCAGCCAAGGGGCAGGGGCGTACGAGCAGTACGTC. Its translation is CASSQGAGAYEQYV.

The chain uses TRBV18 and TRBJ2-7; 9 bases align to TRBD1. Per germline, CDR1 KGHSH and CDR2 LQKENI. V was clipped by 5 bases and J by 7 bases; unmatched bases: 3. CDR3 length equals 12 residues. CDR3 amino acids: CASSADRGEQYV. In nucleotides, the CDR3 is TGTGCCAGCTCAGCGGACAGGGGAGAGCAGTACGTC.

CDR3: CASSSRTEGNSPLHF. CDR3 nucleotides: TGTGCCAGCTCTTCTCGGACAGAAGGAAATTCACCCCTCCACTTT. The chain links TRBV18 to TRBJ1-6; perhaps TRBD1 as D (6 bases). Germline CDR1 reads KGHSH; CDR2 reads LQKENI. The CDR3 consists of 15 residues. Deletions cut 6 bases from V and 7 bases from J, with 16 bases between.

The genes are TRBV7-9 and TRBJ1-2; D not resolved. This CDR3 comprises 15 residues. The V end was cut by 1 base, the J end by 0 bases, with 9 bases between. Per the germline V gene, CDR1 is SEHNR and CDR2 is FQNEAQ (reference sequence). The CDR3, as DNA: TGTGCCAGCAGCTTAGGGCCGTCATCTAACTATGGCTACACCTTC. Its protein product is CASSLGPSSNYGYTF.